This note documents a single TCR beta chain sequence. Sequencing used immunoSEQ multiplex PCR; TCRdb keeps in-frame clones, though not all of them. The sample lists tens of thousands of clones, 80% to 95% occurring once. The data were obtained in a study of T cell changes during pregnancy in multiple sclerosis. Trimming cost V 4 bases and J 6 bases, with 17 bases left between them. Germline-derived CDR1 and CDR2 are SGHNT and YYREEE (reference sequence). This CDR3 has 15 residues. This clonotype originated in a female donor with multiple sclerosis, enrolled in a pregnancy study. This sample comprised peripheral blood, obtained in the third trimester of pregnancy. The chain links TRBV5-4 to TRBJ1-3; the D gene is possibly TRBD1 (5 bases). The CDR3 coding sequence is TGTGCCAGCAGCCCCGGGAGCGGGGGGGAAAACACCATATATTTT. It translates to CASSPGSGGENTIYF.